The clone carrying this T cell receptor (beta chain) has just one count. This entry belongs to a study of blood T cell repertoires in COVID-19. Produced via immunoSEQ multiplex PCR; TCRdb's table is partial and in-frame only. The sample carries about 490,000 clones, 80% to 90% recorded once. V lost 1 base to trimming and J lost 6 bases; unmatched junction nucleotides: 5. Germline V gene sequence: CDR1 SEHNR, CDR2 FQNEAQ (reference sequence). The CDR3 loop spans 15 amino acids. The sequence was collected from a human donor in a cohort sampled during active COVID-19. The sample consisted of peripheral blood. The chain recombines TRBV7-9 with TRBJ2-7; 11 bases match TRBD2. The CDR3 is CASSLVSSGRSEQYF. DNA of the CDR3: TGTGCCAGCAGCTTAGTTTCTAGCGGGAGGTCCGAGCAGTACTTC.